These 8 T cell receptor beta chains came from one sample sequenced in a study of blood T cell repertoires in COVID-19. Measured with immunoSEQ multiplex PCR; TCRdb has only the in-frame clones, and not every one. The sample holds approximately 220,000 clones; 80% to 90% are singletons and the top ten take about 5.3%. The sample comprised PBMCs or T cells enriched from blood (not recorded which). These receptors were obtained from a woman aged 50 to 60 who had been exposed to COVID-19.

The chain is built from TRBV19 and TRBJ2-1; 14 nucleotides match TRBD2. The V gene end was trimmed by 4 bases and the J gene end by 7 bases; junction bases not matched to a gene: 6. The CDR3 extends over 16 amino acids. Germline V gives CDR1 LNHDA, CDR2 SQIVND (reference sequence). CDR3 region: CASSTRLAGGLNEQFF. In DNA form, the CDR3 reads TGTGCCAGTAGTACCAGACTAGCGGGGGGGCTTAATGAGCAGTTCTTC. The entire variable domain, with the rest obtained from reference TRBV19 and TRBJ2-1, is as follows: DGGITQSPKYLFRKEGQNVTLSCEQNLNHDAMYWYRQDPGQGLRLIYYSQIVNDFQKGDIAEGYSVSREKKESFPLTVTSAQKNPTAFYLCASSTRLAGGLNEQFFGPGTRLTVL.

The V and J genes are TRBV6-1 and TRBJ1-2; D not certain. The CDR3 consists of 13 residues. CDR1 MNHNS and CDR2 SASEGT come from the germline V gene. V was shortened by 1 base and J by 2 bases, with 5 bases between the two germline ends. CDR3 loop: CASSEGRNYGYTF. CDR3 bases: TGTGCCAGCAGTGAAGGGCGGAACTATGGCTACACCTTC.

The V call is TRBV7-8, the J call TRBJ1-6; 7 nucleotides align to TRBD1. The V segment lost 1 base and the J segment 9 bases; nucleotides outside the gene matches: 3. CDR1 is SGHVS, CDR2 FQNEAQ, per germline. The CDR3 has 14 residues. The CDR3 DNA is TGTGCCAGCAGCTTAGACAGGGGAGGTTCACCCCTCCACTTT. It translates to CASSLDRGGSPLHF.

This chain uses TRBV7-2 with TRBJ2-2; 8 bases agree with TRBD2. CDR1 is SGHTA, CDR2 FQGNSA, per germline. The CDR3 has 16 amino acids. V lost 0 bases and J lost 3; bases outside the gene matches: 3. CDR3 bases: TGTGCCAGCAGCTTAGCGGCGGGGGGAGACACCGGGGAGCTGTTTTTT. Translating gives CASSLAAGGDTGELFF.

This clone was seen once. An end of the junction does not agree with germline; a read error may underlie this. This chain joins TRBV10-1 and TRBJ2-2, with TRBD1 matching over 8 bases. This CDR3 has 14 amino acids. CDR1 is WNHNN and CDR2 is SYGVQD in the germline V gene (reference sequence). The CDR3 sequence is CASSETGDTGELFF. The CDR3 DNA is TGCGCCAGTAGTGAGACAGGGGACACCGGGGAGCTGTTTTTT.

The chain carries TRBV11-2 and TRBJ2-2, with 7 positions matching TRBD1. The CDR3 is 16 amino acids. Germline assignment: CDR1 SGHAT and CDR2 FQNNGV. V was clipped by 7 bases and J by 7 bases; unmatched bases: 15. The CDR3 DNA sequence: TGTGCCAGCATTACTCAGGGGGTACGGTTTAGCGGGGAGCTGTTTTTT. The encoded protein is CASITQGVRFSGELFF.

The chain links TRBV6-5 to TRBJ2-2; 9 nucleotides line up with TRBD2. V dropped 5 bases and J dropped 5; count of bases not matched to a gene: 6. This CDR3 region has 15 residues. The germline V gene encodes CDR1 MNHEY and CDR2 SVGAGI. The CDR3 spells CASSMGTSQTGELFF. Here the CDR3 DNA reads TGTGCCAGCAGTATGGGGACTAGCCAAACCGGGGAGCTGTTTTTT.

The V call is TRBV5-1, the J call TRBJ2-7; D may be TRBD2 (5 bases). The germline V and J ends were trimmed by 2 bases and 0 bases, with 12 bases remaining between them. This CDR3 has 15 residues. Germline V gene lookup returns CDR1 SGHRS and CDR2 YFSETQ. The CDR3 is CASSFSVLSSYEQYF. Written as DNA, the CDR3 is TGCGCCAGCAGCTTTAGCGTCCTCAGCTCCTACGAGCAGTACTTC.